This TCR beta chain was obtained from a study of patients and donors after allogeneic stem cell transplantation. One entry per CDR3 protein results from TCRdb running MiXCR on the RT-PCR reads. The sample includes roughly 200,000 distinct CDR3 sequences, 38% of them seen just once. V lost 4 bases to trimming and J lost 2 bases, with 9 bases between them. CDR1 and CDR2 from the germline V gene are KGHSY and FQNENV. The CDR3 consists of 14 residues. This sequence originates from a human donor who was either an allogeneic HSCT recipient or a stem cell or donor lymphocyte infusion donor (not recorded which). It is not recorded whose cells these are; they may come from a transplant donor. The chain has TRBV16 and TRBJ1-5; no clear D. The sequenced sample consisted of blood, either unsorted or a sorted T cell fraction (not recorded which). The CDR3 DNA sequence: TGTGCCAGCAGCCGACCAATCGGCAATCAGCCCCAGCATTTT. Its protein product is CASSRPIGNQPQHF. The full variable domain, in which reference TRBV16 and TRBJ1-5 provide the parts outside the CDR3, is GEEVAQTPKHLVRGEGQKAKLYCAPIKGHSYVFWYQQVLKNEFKFLISFQNENVFDETGMPKERFSAKCLPNSPCSLEIQATKLEDSAVYFCASSRPIGNQPQHFGDGTRLSIL.